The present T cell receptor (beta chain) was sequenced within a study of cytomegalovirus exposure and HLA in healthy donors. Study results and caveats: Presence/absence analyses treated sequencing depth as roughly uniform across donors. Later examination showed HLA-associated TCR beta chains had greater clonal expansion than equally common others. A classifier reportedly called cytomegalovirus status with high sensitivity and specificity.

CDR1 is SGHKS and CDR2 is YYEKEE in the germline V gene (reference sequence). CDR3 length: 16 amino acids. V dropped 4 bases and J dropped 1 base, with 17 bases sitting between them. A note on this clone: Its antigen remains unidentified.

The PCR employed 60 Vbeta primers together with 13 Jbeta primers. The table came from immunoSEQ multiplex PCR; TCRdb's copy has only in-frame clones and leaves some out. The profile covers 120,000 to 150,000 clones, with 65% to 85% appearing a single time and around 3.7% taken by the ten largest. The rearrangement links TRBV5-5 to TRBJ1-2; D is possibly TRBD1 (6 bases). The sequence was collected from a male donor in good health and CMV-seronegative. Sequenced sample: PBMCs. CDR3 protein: CASSHTGTPLNYGYTF. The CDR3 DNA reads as TGTGCCAGCAGCCACACCGGGACACCACTTAACTATGGCTACACCTTC.